The rows below give T cell receptor beta chains drawn from one sample of a study of T cells in narcolepsy. Repertoires were generated with immunoSEQ multiplex PCR, while TCRdb's copy carries only in-frame clones and drops some. The sample includes about 18,000 clones, approximately 77% seen only once; the top ten take 11% to 15%. The specimen sequenced was CD45RA- memory CD8+ T cells from PBMCs. These receptors all stem from a human donor with narcolepsy. Each CDR3 is given with its conserved first and last residue. Each record gives: CDR3 protein, CDR3 DNA, D gene, J gene, clone size, V gene. The D gene is left open where the match is weak. Part of the rows lack a size; the others show once, few, many or a class for expanded clones.

CASTFGVNTGELFF | TGTGCCAGCACCTTTGGGGTTAACACCGGGGAGCTGTTTTTT | . | TRBJ2-2 | . | TRBV5-6
CASSLEISFNPQANTGELFF | TGTGCCAGCAGTTTAGAGATAAGTTTTAACCCGCAGGCGAACACCGGGGAGCTGTTTTTT | . | TRBJ2-2 | . | TRBV28
CASSFVGTGNQPQHF | TGTGCCAGCAGCTTTGTGGGGACCGGCAATCAGCCCCAGCATTTT | . | TRBJ1-5 | . | TRBV5-8
CASNAGAYTEAFF | TGTGCCAGTAATGCGGGGGCGTACACTGAAGCTTTCTTT | . | TRBJ1-1 | . | TRBV6-1
CASTQGQGELGEQFF | TGTGCCAGCACCCAGGGACAGGGAGAATTAGGTGAGCAGTTCTTC | TRBD1 | TRBJ2-1 | . | TRBV2
CASTRAETGEAFF | TGTGCCAGCACCCGAGCTGAGACAGGTGAAGCTTTCTTT | . | TRBJ1-1 | . | TRBV27
CAIKPAGENYEQYF | TGTGCCATCAAGCCAGCGGGAGAGAACTACGAGCAGTACTTC | TRBD2 | TRBJ2-7 | . | TRBV10-3
CASRTGEFQPQHF | TGTGCCAGCAGGACAGGGGAGTTCCAGCCCCAGCATTTT | TRBD1 | TRBJ1-5 | . | TRBV27
CASSLAGLSYEQYF | TGTGCCAGCAGCTTAGCAGGATTGTCCTACGAGCAGTACTTC | . | TRBJ2-7 | . | TRBV11-2
CASSFDRDTVNYGYTF | TGTGCCAGCAGTTTTGACCGGGACACGGTAAACTATGGCTACACCTTC | . | TRBJ1-2 | . | TRBV7-9
CASSATKNTEAFF | TGTGCCAGTAGTGCAACAAAGAACACTGAAGCTTTCTTT | . | TRBJ1-1 | once | TRBV19
CASILGGYNEQFF | TGTGCCAGCATTCTAGGGGGGTACAATGAGCAGTTCTTC | . | TRBJ2-1 | . | TRBV7-9
CASSGPGQGYGYEQYF | TGTGCCAGCAGCGGACCGGGACAGGGATATGGCTACGAGCAGTACTTC | TRBD1 | TRBJ2-7 | . | TRBV5-7
CASSEKISYGELFF | TGTGCCAGCAGTGAAAAAATCTCTTATGGGGAGCTGTTTTTT | . | TRBJ2-2 | . | TRBV6-1
CASGLGGETQYF | TGTGCCAGCGGTTTAGGAGGGGAGACCCAGTACTTC | . | TRBJ2-5 | medium-sized | TRBV6-5
CASSLGGTKYEKLFF | TGTGCCAGCAGCTTGGGTGGGACCAAGTATGAAAAACTGTTTTTT | . | TRBJ1-4 | few | TRBV11-2
CASTFDRAASSYNSPLHF | TGTGCCAGCACTTTCGACAGGGCCGCAAGCTCCTATAATTCACCCCTCCACTTT | TRBD1 | TRBJ1-6 | . | TRBV2
CATSEGLGGRYEQYF | TGTGCCACCAGCGAAGGTCTGGGGGGCCGTTACGAGCAGTACTTC | . | TRBJ2-7 | . | TRBV15
CASSILLNTEAFF | TGTGCCAGTAGTATTTTATTGAACACTGAAGCTTTCTTT | . | TRBJ1-1 | few | TRBV19
CASSPISVGTGVLHF | TGTGCCAGCAGCCCCATTAGCGTGGGGACAGGGGTATTGCATTTT | TRBD1 | TRBJ1-5 | . | TRBV7-9
CASSSANMNTEAFF | TGTGCCAGCAGCTCAGCGAATATGAACACTGAAGCTTTCTTT | . | TRBJ1-1 | . | TRBV7-3
CASSLGSGTGSYEQYF | TGTGCCAGCAGTTTGGGGTCCGGGACAGGCTCCTACGAGCAGTACTTC | TRBD1 | TRBJ2-7 | . | TRBV27
CASSSSYEQYF | TGCGCCAGCAGCAGCTCCTACGAGCAGTACTTC | . | TRBJ2-7 | . | TRBV5-1
CASGEGTGANVLTF | TGTGCCAGCGGGGAAGGGACTGGGGCCAACGTCCTGACTTTC | . | TRBJ2-6 | . | TRBV27
CSVERGNTQYF | TGCAGCGTTGAAAGGGGGAATACGCAGTATTTT | . | TRBJ2-3 | . | TRBV29-1
CASSDTDAHGQPQHF | TGTGCCAGCAGCGACACGGACGCTCATGGTCAGCCCCAGCATTTT | . | TRBJ1-5 | . | TRBV7-9
CASSSGNTIYF | TGTGCCAGCAGCTCTGGAAACACCATATATTTT | . | TRBJ1-3 | few | TRBV2
CASIGSGNTIYF | TGTGCCAGCATTGGGAGTGGAAACACCATATATTTT | . | TRBJ1-3 | . | TRBV6-6
CASSLGLAGLNTQYF | TGTGCCAGCAGCTTGGGACTAGCGGGTTTAAATACGCAGTATTTT | TRBD2 | TRBJ2-3 | . | TRBV13
CASSVTGTGTTEAFF | TGTGCCAGCAGCGTTACCGGGACAGGAACGACTGAAGCTTTCTTT | TRBD1 | TRBJ1-1 | . | TRBV13
CASSYSPGNTEAFF | TGTGCCAGCAGTTACTCCCCGGGGAACACTGAAGCTTTCTTT | . | TRBJ1-1 | once | TRBV6-5
CASSAPGGGFNTQYF | TGTGCCAGCAGCGCCCCAGGGGGGGGATTCAATACGCAGTATTTT | . | TRBJ2-3 | . | TRBV9
CASTWNYLINYGYTF | TGTGCCAGCACATGGAATTACCTAATAAACTATGGCTACACCTTC | . | TRBJ1-2 | . | TRBV6-6
CASSISLTWTTEAFF | TGTGCCAGTAGTATATCCCTCACGTGGACCACTGAAGCTTTCTTT | . | TRBJ1-1 | once | TRBV19
CASSYDRRRETQYF | TGTGCCAGCAGTTACGATCGGAGAAGGGAGACCCAGTACTTC | . | TRBJ2-5 | . | TRBV6-6
CASSQGQNYEQYF | TGTGCCAGCAGCCAAGGACAGAACTACGAGCAGTACTTC | . | TRBJ2-7 | . | TRBV7-6
CASSFGGEPYNEQFF | TGTGCCAGCAGCTTCGGCGGGGAGCCCTACAATGAGCAGTTCTTC | . | TRBJ2-1 | few | TRBV7-9
CASSIQGFTEAFF | TGTGCCAGCAGCATACAGGGTTTCACTGAAGCTTTCTTT | . | TRBJ1-1 | once | TRBV27
CASKNRDSYNEQFF | TGTGCCAGCAAGAATAGAGACTCCTACAATGAGCAGTTCTTC | . | TRBJ2-1 | . | TRBV2
CASSLRGLGLDYGYTF | TGTGCCAGCAGTTTGAGGGGGCTGGGGTTAGACTATGGCTACACCTTC | TRBD1 | TRBJ1-2 | . | TRBV6-6
CASSLGFDNYEQYF | TGTGCCAGCAGCTTGGGGTTTGACAACTACGAGCAGTACTTC | . | TRBJ2-7 | . | TRBV5-5
CASSFGGNEQFF | TGTGCCAGCAGCTTCGGCGGAAATGAGCAGTTCTTC | . | TRBJ2-1 | . | TRBV11-3
CASSYTPRGNTEAFF | TGTGCCAGCAGTTACACCCCGAGGGGAAACACTGAAGCTTTCTTT | . | TRBJ1-1 | . | TRBV6-5
CASSLGVSGGYNEQFF | TGTGCCAGCAGCTTGGGAGTTAGCGGGGGATACAATGAGCAGTTCTTC | TRBD2 | TRBJ2-1 | . | TRBV5-8
CASSPPAAQVAFF | TGTGCCAGCTCACCACCGGCGGCCCAGGTAGCTTTCTTT | . | TRBJ1-1 | . | TRBV18
CASSEALWGFEQFF | TGTGCCAGCAGTGAAGCGCTCTGGGGATTTGAGCAGTTCTTC | . | TRBJ2-1 | . | TRBV6-1
CASSPQGATNEKLFF | TGTGCCAGCAGCCCTCAGGGCGCAACTAATGAAAAACTGTTTTTT | . | TRBJ1-4 | . | TRBV9
CASSLVQGASGYTF | TGTGCCAGCAGTTTAGTCCAGGGGGCGAGTGGCTACACCTTC | TRBD1 | TRBJ1-2 | . | TRBV27
CASAPGSYEQYF | TGTGCCAGCGCCCCGGGCTCCTACGAGCAGTACTTC | . | TRBJ2-7 | . | TRBV2
CASSLGGDDQYF | TGTGCCAGCAGTCTGGGCGGGGACGACCAGTACTTC | . | TRBJ2-7 | . | TRBV25-1
CASSASGGATYEQYF | TGTGCCAGCAGCGCTAGCGGGGGGGCTACCTACGAGCAGTACTTC | TRBD2 | TRBJ2-7 | few | TRBV9
CASSPRGSGRNEQYF | TGTGCCAGCAGTCCCCGAGGTAGCGGGAGAAACGAGCAGTACTTC | TRBD2 | TRBJ2-7 | . | TRBV6-5
CASSRRSTSAETQYF | TGTGCCAGCAGCCGCAGGTCTACAAGTGCGGAGACCCAGTACTTC | . | TRBJ2-5 | . | TRBV13
CASSSRGRNTGELFF | TGTGCCAGCAGTAGTAGGGGGCGAAACACCGGGGAGCTGTTTTTT | TRBD1 | TRBJ2-2 | . | TRBV2
CASSSDRSLPHAEAFF | TGTGCCAGCAGCTCGGATAGGAGTCTTCCCCATGCTGAAGCTTTCTTT | . | TRBJ1-1 | . | TRBV13